These 12 T cell receptor beta chains were all obtained from the same sample, sequenced in a study of T-cell reconstitution after alpha-beta-depleted transplantation in children. Unique molecular identifiers were incorporated into the prepared TCRbeta library. Each CDR3 protein gets one entry after TCRdb re-called the PCR reads with MiXCR. The sample consists of a few hundred thousand distinct CDR3 sequences, roughly 30% of them appearing once. Sample: PBMCs, taken before TCRalphabeta/CD19-depleted stem cell transplant. The receptors come from a boy under three years old with Wiskott-Aldrich syndrome, due to receive a stem cell transplant.

This clonotype was observed a few times. This chain uses TRBV12-3 or TRBV12-4 with TRBJ2-1; 12 bases match TRBD2. V shed 5 bases and J 7 bases; nucleotides not matched to a gene: 9. The CDR3 totals 16 residues. CDR3 residues: CASSPHLAGGLNEQFF. For the CDR3, the DNA is TGTGCCAGCAGTCCCCATCTAGCGGGAGGGTTGAATGAGCAGTTCTTC.

This clonotype was recorded once. The chain employs TRBV3-1 and TRBJ1-1; D gene uncertain. The V gene's germline CDR1 is LGHDT and CDR2 YNNKEL (reference sequence). Trimming took off 0 bases at V and 4 bases at J, with 9 bases between the two ends. This CDR3 has 14 amino acids. CDR3 bases: TGTGCCAGCAGCCAAGAGGCGGGCTCCACTGAAGCTTTCTTT. Its protein product is CASSQEAGSTEAFF.

The genes are TRBV7-6 and TRBJ2-7; the D gene is possibly TRBD1 (6 bases). Trimming took off 0 bases at V and 4 bases at J, with 7 bases between the two ends. From germline, CDR1 is SGHVS and CDR2 FNYEAQ. This CDR3 is built from 13 residues. CDR3 DNA sequence: TGTGCCAGCAGCTTAGCAACAGGGTACGAGCAGTACTTC. Its translation is CASSLATGYEQYF.

V and J are TRBV12-3 or TRBV12-4 and TRBJ2-5; D may be TRBD2 (6 bases). Trimming removed 3 bases at V and 7 bases at J, with 21 bases between. This CDR3 comprises 16 residues. DNA of the CDR3: TGTGCCAGCAGTTTTTCCCCCGGGCCAAGTAGCGGGACCCAGTACTTC. It translates to CASSFSPGPSSGTQYF.

The chain combines TRBV7-3 with TRBJ1-2; 8 nucleotides align to TRBD1. Trimming at V came to 4 bases and at J to 1 base, leaving 8 bases not matched to a gene. Germline loops: CDR1 SGHTA, CDR2 FQGTGA. CDR3 size: 16 residues. The CDR3 DNA is TGTGCCAGCAGCTCAGGGACAGGCCGAGATAACTATGGCTACACCTTC. This codes for CASSSGTGRDNYGYTF. Using reference TRBV7-3 and TRBJ1-2 for the parts outside the CDR3, the full variable domain is GAGVSQTPSNKVTEKGKYVELRCDPISGHTALYWYRQSLGQGPEFLIYFQGTGAADDSGLPNDRFFAVRPEGSVSTLKIQRTERGDSAVYLCASSSGTGRDNYGYTFGSGTRLTVV.

The V and J genes are TRBV14 and TRBJ2-1; possibly TRBD2 for D (6 bases). The ends were cut back, 5 bases at V and 4 bases at J, with 18 bases in the middle. The CDR3 has 16 residues. Germline lookup yields CDR1 SGHDN and CDR2 FVKESK. The chain's CDR3 is CASSSILAGIYNEQFF. Written as DNA, the CDR3 is TGTGCCAGCAGCTCCATCCTCGCGGGAATTTACAATGAGCAGTTCTTC. Together with reference TRBV14 and TRBJ2-1, the CDR3 gives the full variable domain: EAGVTQFPSHSVIEKGQTVTLRCDPISGHDNLYWYRRVMGKEIKFLLHFVKESKQDESGMPNNRFLAERTGGTYSTLKVQPAELEDSGVYFCASSSILAGIYNEQFFGPGTRLTVL.

The CDR3 reads CSARRVTSPYEQYF. CDR3 nucleotides: TGCAGTGCCCGGAGGGTTACTTCCCCCTACGAGCAGTACTTC. The chain is built from TRBV20-1 and TRBJ2-7, with D possibly being TRBD2 (6 bases). The CDR3 length is 14 residues. Looked up from germline, CDR1 is DFQATT and CDR2 is SNEGSKA (reference sequence). V was clipped by 6 bases and J by 2 bases, with 17 bases between them.

This sequence joins TRBV12-3 or TRBV12-4 and TRBJ2-1, with unresolved D. With 2 bases removed from V and 6 bases from J, the gap between germline ends came to 11 bases. The CDR3 contains 14 residues. CDR3 nucleotides: TGTGCCAGCAGTTTAAGTCTAGGGTCCAATGAGCAGTTCTTC. It specifies CASSLSLGSNEQFF.

This clonotype appeared a few times. The rearrangement uses TRBV7-2 and TRBJ1-2; D is perhaps TRBD1 (6 bases). Germline V gives CDR1 SGHTA, CDR2 FQGNSA. Trimming took off 6 bases at V and 2 bases at J, with 10 bases between the two ends. The CDR3 consists of 13 residues. CDR3 loop: CASRRGGNYGYTF. The CDR3 nucleotides read TGTGCCAGCAGGAGAGGGGGAAACTATGGCTACACCTTC.

This clonotype has more than one count but fewer than ten. V is TRBV7-9 and J is TRBJ1-1; the D gene is possibly TRBD1 (6 bases). The germline CDR1 and CDR2 sequences are SEHNR and FQNEAQ (reference sequence). CDR3 size: 14 residues. V lost 6 bases and J lost 1, with 12 bases in between. The CDR3 loop is CASRYNRENTEAFF. CDR3 DNA: TGTGCCAGCAGATACAACAGGGAGAACACTGAAGCTTTCTTT.

The chain joins TRBV15 to TRBJ2-5, with TRBD2 identical over 7 bases. The germline V gene encodes CDR1 LNHNV and CDR2 YYDKDF (reference sequence). After removal of 3 bases from V and 7 bases from J, the junction contained 11 bases not matched to a gene. This CDR3 region has 15 residues. The CDR3 DNA follows: TGTGCCACCAGCAGGAAGCGGGACTCCGAGGGGACCCAGTACTTC. Amino acids: CATSRKRDSEGTQYF.

There are a few counts of this clonotype. This chain connects TRBV15 to TRBJ2-7; D ambiguous. The CDR3 length is 14 residues. Trimming cost V 3 bases and J 2 bases, with 11 bases left between them. Germline assignment: CDR1 LNHNV and CDR2 YYDKDF (reference sequence). CDR3 in amino acids: CATSREGSPYEQYF. The CDR3 coding sequence is TGTGCCACCAGCAGGGAAGGGTCGCCCTACGAGCAGTACTTC.